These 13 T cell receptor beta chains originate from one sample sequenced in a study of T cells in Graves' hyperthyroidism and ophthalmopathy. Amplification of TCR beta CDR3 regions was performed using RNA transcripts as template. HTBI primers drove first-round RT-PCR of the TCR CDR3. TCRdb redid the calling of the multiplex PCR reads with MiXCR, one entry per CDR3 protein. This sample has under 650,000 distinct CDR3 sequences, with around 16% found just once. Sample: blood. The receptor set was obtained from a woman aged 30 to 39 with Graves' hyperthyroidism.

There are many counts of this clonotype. CDR3: CASSQVKGSPGELFF. CDR3 bases: TGTGCCAGCAGCCAAGTTAAGGGATCTCCCGGGGAGCTGTTTTTT. The chain couples TRBV3-1 to TRBJ2-2; D remains ambiguous. V was cut by 1 base and J by 6 bases, with 12 bases left in between. The CDR3 extends over 15 amino acids. CDR1 is LGHDT and CDR2 is YNNKEL in the germline V gene (reference sequence).

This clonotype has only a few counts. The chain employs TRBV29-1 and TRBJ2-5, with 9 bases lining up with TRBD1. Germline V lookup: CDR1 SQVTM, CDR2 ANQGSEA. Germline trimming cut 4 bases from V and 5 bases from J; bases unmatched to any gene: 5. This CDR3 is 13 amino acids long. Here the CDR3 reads CSVVQGALETQYF. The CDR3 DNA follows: TGCAGCGTTGTACAGGGGGCCCTCGAGACCCAGTACTTC.

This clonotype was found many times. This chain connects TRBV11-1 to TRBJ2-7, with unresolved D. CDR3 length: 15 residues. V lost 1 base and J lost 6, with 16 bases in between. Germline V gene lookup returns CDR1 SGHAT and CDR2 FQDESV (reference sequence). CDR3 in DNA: TGTGCCAGCAGCTTAGGCACTTCTTGGCGATCCGAGCAGTACTTC. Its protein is CASSLGTSWRSEQYF. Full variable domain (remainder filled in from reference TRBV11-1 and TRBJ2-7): EAEVAQSPRYKITEKSQAVAFWCDPISGHATLYWYRQILGQGPELLVQFQDESVVDDSQLPKDRFSAERLKGVDSTLKIQPAELGDSAMYLCASSLGTSWRSEQYFGPGTRLTVT.

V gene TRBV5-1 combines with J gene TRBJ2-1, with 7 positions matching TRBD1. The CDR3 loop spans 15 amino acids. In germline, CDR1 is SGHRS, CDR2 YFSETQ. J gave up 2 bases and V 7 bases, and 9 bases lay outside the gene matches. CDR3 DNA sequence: TGCGCCAGCGGATATGGGACAGCTACCTACAATGAGCAGTTCTTC. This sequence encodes CASGYGTATYNEQFF. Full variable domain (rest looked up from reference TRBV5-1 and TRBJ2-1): KAGVTQTPRYLIKTRGQQVTLSCSPISGHRSVSWYQQTPGQGLQFLFEYFSETQRNKGNFPGRFSGRQFSNSRSEMNVSTLELGDSALYLCASGYGTATYNEQFFGPGTRLTVL.

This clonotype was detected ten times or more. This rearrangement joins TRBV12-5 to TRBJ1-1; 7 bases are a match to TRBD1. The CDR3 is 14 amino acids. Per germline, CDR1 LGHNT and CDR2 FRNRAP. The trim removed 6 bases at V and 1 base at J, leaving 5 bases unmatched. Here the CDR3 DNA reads TGTGCTAGTGGAGCCGGGACAGAGAACACTGAAGCTTTCTTT. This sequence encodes CASGAGTENTEAFF. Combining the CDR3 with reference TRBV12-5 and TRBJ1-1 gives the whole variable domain DARVTQTPRHKVTEMGQEVTMRCQPILGHNTVFWYRQTMMQGLELLAYFRNRAPLDDSGMPKDRFSAEMPDATLATLKIQPSEPRDSAVYFCASGAGTENTEAFFGQGTRLTVV.

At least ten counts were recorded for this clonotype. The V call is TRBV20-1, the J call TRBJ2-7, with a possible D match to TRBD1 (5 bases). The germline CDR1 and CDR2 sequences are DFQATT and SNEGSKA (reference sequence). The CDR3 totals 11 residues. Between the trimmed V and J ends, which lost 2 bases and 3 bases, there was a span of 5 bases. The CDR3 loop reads CSARQGYEQYF. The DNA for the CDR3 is TGCAGTGCTAGACAGGGCTACGAGCAGTACTTC.

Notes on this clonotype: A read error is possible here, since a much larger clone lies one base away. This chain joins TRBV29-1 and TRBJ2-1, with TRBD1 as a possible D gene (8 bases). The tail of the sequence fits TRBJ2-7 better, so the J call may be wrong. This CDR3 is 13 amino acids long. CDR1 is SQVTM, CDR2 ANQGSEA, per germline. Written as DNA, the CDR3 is TGCAGCGTTGTACAGGGGGGGTCCAATGAGCAGTACTTC. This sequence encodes CSVVQGGSNEQYF.

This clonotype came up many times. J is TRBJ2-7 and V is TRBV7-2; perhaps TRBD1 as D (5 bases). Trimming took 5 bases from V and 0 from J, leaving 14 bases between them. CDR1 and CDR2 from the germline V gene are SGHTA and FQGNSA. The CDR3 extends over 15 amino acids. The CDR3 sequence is CASSLTQGRSYEQYF. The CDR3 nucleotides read TGTGCCAGCAGCCTCACCCAGGGCCGCTCCTACGAGCAGTACTTC.

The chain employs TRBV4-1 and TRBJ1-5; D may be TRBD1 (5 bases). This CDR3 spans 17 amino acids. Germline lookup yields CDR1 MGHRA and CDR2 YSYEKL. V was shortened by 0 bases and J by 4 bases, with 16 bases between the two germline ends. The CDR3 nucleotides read TGCGCCAGCAGCCAAGAGATGGGGACCCAGAAAAATCAGCCCCAGCATTTT. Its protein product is CASSQEMGTQKNQPQHF.

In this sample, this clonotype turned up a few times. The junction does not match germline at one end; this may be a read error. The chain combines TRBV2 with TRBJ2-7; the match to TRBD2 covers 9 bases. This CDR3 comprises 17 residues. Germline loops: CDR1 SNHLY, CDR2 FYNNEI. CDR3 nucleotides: TGTGCCAGCGGTGAAGTTTTCGCGGCGGGAGGGTCCTACGAGCAGTACTTC. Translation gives CASGEVFAAGGSYEQYF.

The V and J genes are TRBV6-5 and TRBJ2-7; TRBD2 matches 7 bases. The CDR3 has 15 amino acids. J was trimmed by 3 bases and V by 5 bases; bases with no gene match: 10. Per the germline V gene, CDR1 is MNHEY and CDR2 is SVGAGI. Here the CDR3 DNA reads TGTGCCAGCAGTGACAGAAGACTAGCAGTCTACGAGCAGTACTTC. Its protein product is CASSDRRLAVYEQYF.

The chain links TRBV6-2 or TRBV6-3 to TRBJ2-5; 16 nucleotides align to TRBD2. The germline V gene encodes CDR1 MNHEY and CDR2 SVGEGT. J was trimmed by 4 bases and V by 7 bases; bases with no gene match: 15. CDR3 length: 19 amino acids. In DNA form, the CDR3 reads TGTGCCAGCACCAGATACGCCCCGGGACTAGCGGGAGGGTCAGAGACCCAGTACTTC. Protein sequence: CASTRYAPGLAGGSETQYF.

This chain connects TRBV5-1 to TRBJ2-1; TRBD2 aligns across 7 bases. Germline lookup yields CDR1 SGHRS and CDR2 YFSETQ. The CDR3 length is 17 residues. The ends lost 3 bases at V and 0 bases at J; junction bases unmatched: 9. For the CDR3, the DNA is TGCGCCAGCAGCTACTCGTCAGCGGGAAGCTCCTACAATGAGCAGTTCTTC. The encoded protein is CASSYSSAGSSYNEQFF.